Listed below are T cell receptor beta chains from one sample, sequenced in a study of CD8 T cells in Susac syndrome. TCRdb analysed the immunoSEQ multiplex PCR reads with MiXCR anew, one entry per CDR3 protein. This sample has approximately 110,000 distinct CDR3 sequences, with 90% to 95% found just once. Sequenced sample: CD4+ T cells from PBMCs. The receptors here all came from a human donor in good health. Each CDR3 is given with its conserved first and last residue. D genes are given only for firm matches. Size is omitted from some rows. Given values are once, few, many or a class for expanded clones.

abundance,j_gene,v_gene,d_gene,CDR3aa,CDR3nt
NA,TRBJ1-1,TRBV4-2,NA,CASSQGRLNTEAFF,TGTGCCAGCAGCCAGGGCAGACTGAACACTGAAGCTTTCTTT
NA,TRBJ1-2,TRBV27,TRBD1,CASSYGTVPYGYTF,TGTGCCAGCAGTTACGGGACAGTCCCCTATGGCTACACCTTC
NA,TRBJ1-3,TRBV7-8,NA,CASSSILLF,TGTGCCAGCAGCTCGATCCTCTTGTTT
few,TRBJ2-3,TRBV6-4,NA,CASSAGSTDTQYF,TGTGCCAGCAGTGCGGGGTCCACAGATACGCAGTATTTT
once,TRBJ1-1,TRBV20-1,NA,CSAWDPAGNTEAFF,TGCAGTGCTTGGGACCCGGCAGGGAACACTGAAGCTTTCTTT
NA,TRBJ1-1,TRBV19,TRBD1,CASSDRAQRTEAFF,TGTGCCAGTAGCGACAGGGCCCAGCGGACTGAAGCTTTCTTT
NA,TRBJ1-4,TRBV3-1,NA,CASSHTATNEKLFF,TGTGCCAGCAGCCACACCGCAACTAATGAAAAACTGTTTTTT
NA,TRBJ2-7,TRBV3-1,NA,CASSQLGSAYEQYF,TGTGCCAGCAGCCAATTGGGGTCCGCCTACGAGCAGTACTTC
NA,TRBJ1-1,TRBV7-2,TRBD1,CASTFDREGEAFF,TGTGCCAGCACCTTCGACAGGGAAGGAGAAGCTTTCTTT
NA,TRBJ2-7,TRBV19,TRBD2,CASSSSGRLAGAYEQYF,TGTGCCAGTAGCTCGTCTGGACGATTAGCGGGAGCCTACGAGCAGTACTTC
NA,TRBJ2-7,TRBV29-1,NA,CSGVKRQVDMSYEQYF,TGCAGCGGAGTAAAGCGACAGGTTGATATGTCCTACGAGCAGTACTTC
NA,TRBJ1-1,TRBV7-9,NA,CASSQTGPEAFF,TGTGCCAGCAGCCAGACAGGTCCTGAAGCTTTCTTT
NA,TRBJ1-2,TRBV6-5,TRBD1,CASSYSKGTGSSSPYGYTF,TGTGCCAGCAGTTACTCGAAAGGGACAGGATCGTCCTCCCCCTATGGCTACACCTTC
NA,TRBJ1-2,TRBV6-5,NA,CASRPNGQYGYTF,TGTGCCAGCAGGCCCAACGGACAGTATGGCTACACCTTC
NA,TRBJ2-7,TRBV11-2,NA,CASGTWDRSGYEQYF,TGTGCCAGCGGGACTTGGGACCGGTCTGGATACGAGCAGTACTTC
NA,TRBJ2-1,TRBV3-1,TRBD2,CASSQEAGGWEFF,TGTGCCAGCAGCCAAGAAGCGGGAGGTTGGGAGTTCTTC
NA,TRBJ1-2,TRBV20-1,NA,CSARVAATHGYTF,TGCAGTGCTAGAGTGGCCGCTACCCATGGCTACACCTTC
NA,TRBJ2-7,TRBV9,NA,CASSRSIQGSEQYF,TGTGCCAGCAGCCGTTCTATACAGGGATCCGAGCAGTACTTC
NA,TRBJ1-2,TRBV7-2,NA,CASSLEAGPHLYGYTF,TGTGCCAGCAGCTTAGAGGCCGGGCCGCACCTCTATGGCTACACCTTC
NA,TRBJ2-6,TRBV5-4,NA,CASSSLQGIAGANVLTF,TGTGCCAGCAGCTCCTTACAGGGTATAGCTGGGGCCAACGTCCTGACTTTC
NA,TRBJ2-7,TRBV18,NA,CASSSTGTRRDEQYF,TGTGCCAGCTCATCCACAGGGACCCGACGGGACGAGCAGTACTTC
NA,TRBJ1-1,TRBV3-1,NA,CASSQESGVGTEAFF,TGTGCCAGCAGCCAAGAATCCGGAGTGGGCACTGAAGCTTTCTTT
NA,TRBJ2-5,TRBV5-1,NA,CASSAGLTSQETQYF,TGCGCCAGCAGCGCGGGTCTCACTTCCCAAGAGACCCAGTACTTC
few,TRBJ1-1,TRBV18,NA,CASSPGTQGNTEAFF,TGTGCCAGCTCACCGGGTACTCAGGGGAACACTGAAGCTTTCTTT
NA,TRBJ1-3,TRBV12-3/TRBV12-4,NA,CASSLGEGEGYSGNTIYF,TGTGCCAGCAGTTTGGGAGAAGGGGAGGGATACTCTGGAAACACCATATATTTT
NA,TRBJ1-1,TRBV7-2,TRBD1,CASRQGVGRNTEAFF,TGTGCCAGCAGGCAGGGGGTAGGCCGGAACACTGAAGCTTTCTTT
once,TRBJ2-1,TRBV20-1,NA,CSASGGGYLSTSEQFF,TGCAGTGCTAGTGGGGGTGGCTACCTATCTACAAGTGAGCAGTTCTTC
NA,TRBJ1-1,TRBV9,TRBD1,CASSASHRGGTEAFF,TGTGCCAGCAGCGCCAGTCACAGGGGAGGCACTGAAGCTTTCTTT
NA,TRBJ1-5,TRBV10-3,NA,CAISEGAGVQPQHF,TGTGCCATCAGTGAGGGGGCAGGGGTTCAGCCCCAGCATTTT
NA,TRBJ2-7,TRBV7-9,TRBD2,CASSLTSVAYEQYF,TGTGCCAGCAGCCTGACTAGCGTTGCCTACGAGCAGTACTTC
NA,TRBJ2-1,TRBV20-1,NA,CSQIGTDEQFF,TGCAGCCAGATCGGAACCGATGAGCAGTTCTTC
NA,TRBJ2-3,TRBV4-3,TRBD2,CASSQVSASGGTDTQYF,TGCGCCAGCAGCCAAGTTTCGGCTAGCGGGGGGACAGATACGCAGTATTTT
NA,TRBJ2-3,TRBV4-1,TRBD1,CASSQNGQGRTDTQYF,TGCGCCAGCAGCCAAAACGGACAGGGCCGCACAGATACGCAGTATTTT